This TCR beta chain was captured in a study of graft-versus-host responses after intestinal transplantation. At the level of the study: The whole recipient group had anti-thymocyte globulin induction followed by tacrolimus and steroids for roughly three years.

About this clone: Its antigen is not known.

The protocol was immunoSEQ multiplex PCR, while the TCRdb copy is restricted to in-frame clones and leaves out a portion. The sample comprises 41,000 or so clones, roughly 95% of which are singletons, and less than 0.65% rests with the top ten. Germline CDR1 reads SGDLS; CDR2 reads YYNGEE. The CDR3 sequence is 15 residues long. Between the trimmed V and J ends, which lost 3 bases and 4 bases, there was a span of 17 bases. The sequencing here drew on unstimulated CD8+ T cells sorted from spleen or lymph node cells, taken before transplant. The TCR comes from a human donor who was the organ donor for an intestinal transplant. The rearrangement uses TRBV9 and TRBJ2-7; maybe TRBD2 (7 bases). The CDR3 reads CASSGGGGLAYEQYF. CDR3 coding DNA: TGTGCCAGCAGCGGGGGCGGGGGCCTAGCATACGAGCAGTACTTC.